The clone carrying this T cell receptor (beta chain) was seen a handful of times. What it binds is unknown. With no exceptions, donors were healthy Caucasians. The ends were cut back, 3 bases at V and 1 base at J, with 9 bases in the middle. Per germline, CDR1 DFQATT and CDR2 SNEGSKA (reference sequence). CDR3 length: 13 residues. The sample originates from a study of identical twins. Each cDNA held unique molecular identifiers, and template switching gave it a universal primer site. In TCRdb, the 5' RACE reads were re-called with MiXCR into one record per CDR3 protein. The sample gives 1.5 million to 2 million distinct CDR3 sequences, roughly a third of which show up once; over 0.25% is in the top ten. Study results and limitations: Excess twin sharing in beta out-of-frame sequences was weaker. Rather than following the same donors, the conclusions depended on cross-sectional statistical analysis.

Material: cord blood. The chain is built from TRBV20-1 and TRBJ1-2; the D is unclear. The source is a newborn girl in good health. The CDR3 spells CSARVLDNYGYTF. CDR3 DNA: TGCAGTGCTAGGGTGTTGGATAACTATGGCTACACCTTC.